This T cell receptor (beta chain) derives from a study of response to subunit inactivated influenza vaccine. This clonotype occurred a few times. The antigen remains unidentified. General observations from the study: That few new T cells are recruited by each seasonal influenza vaccination was the authors' suggestion.

The CDR3 has 19 residues. The V end lost 0 bases, the J end lost 0 bases, and 17 bases lay between the germline ends. From germline, CDR1 is ENHRY and CDR2 SYGVKD. MiXCR, run by TCRdb on the RT-PCR reads, gives a single entry per CDR3 protein. Of about 570,000 distinct CDR3 sequences listed, roughly 10% were seen once; the top ten hold about 9.4%. This sample comprised PBMCs from blood, obtained on the day of vaccination. This receptor was taken from a man aged 50-59 years who received an inactivated influenza vaccine. The V gene is TRBV10-3, the J gene TRBJ2-2; D might be TRBD2 (7 bases). CDR3 in DNA: TGTGCCATCAGTGAGTCATCAACCTCGGGGGGCCCGAACACCGGGGAGCTGTTTTTT. Residues: CAISESSTSGGPNTGELFF.